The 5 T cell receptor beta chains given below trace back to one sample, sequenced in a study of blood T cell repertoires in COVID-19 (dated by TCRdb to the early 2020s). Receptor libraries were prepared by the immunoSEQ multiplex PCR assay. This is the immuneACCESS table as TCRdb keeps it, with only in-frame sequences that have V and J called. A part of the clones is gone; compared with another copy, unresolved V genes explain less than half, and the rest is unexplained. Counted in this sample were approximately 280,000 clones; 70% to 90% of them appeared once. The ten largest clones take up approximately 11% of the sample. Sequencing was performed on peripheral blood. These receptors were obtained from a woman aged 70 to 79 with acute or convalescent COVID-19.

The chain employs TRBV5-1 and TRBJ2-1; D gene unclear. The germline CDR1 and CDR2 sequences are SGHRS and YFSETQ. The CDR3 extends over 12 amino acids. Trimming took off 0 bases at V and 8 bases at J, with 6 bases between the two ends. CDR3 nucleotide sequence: TGCGCCAGCAGCTTGGCTGGCCATGAGCAGTTCTTC. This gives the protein CASSLAGHEQFF.

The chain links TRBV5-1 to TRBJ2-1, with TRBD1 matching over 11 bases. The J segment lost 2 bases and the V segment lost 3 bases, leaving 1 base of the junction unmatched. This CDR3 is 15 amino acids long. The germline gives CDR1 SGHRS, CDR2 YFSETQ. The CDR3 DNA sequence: TGCGCCAGCAGCTCGGGACAGGGGGCCTACAATGAGCAGTTCTTC. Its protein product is CASSSGQGAYNEQFF. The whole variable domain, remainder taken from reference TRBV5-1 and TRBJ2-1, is KAGVTQTPRYLIKTRGQQVTLSCSPISGHRSVSWYQQTPGQGLQFLFEYFSETQRNKGNFPGRFSGRQFSNSRSEMNVSTLELGDSALYLCASSSGQGAYNEQFFGPGTRLTVL.

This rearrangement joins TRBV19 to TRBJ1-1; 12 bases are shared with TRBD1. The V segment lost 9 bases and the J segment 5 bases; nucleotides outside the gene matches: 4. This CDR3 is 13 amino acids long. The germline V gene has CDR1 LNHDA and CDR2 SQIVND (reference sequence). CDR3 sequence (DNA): TGTGCCAGCCGGGACAGGGGGCAGACTGAAGCTTTCTTT. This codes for CASRDRGQTEAFF.

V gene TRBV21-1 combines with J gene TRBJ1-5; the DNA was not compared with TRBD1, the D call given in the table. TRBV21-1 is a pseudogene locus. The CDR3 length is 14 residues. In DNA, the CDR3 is TGTGCCAGCAGCAGAAGACAGGGCCATCAGCCCCAGCATTTT. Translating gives CASSRRQGHQPQHF.

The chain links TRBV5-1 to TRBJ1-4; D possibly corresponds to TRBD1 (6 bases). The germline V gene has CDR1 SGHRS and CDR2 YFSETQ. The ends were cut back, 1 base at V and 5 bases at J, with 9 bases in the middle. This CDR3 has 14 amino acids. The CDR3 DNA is TGCGCCAGCAGCTTGCGAACAGGGAATGAAAAACTGTTTTTT. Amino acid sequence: CASSLRTGNEKLFF.